This T cell receptor gamma chain derives from a study of gamma delta lymphoproliferative disorders and STAT genes. Overall study: Each gamma-chain library started from at least 50 ng of genomic DNA, using the LymphoTrack Dx TCRG Assay. Overall study findings and caveats: In whole-repertoire clustering, gamma separated patients from controls, unlike delta. Apart from two gamma clonotypes, major patient clonotypes were public.

TCRdb re-called clones from the multiplex PCR reads using CATT. The sample shows 700 to 850 gamma-chain clones, 15% to 20% of them seen only once. Concerning this clone: Its antigen remains unknown.

Genomic DNA from isolated PBMCs served as the sequencing template. CDR1 EGSTGY and CDR2 YDSYTSSV come from the germline V gene. After removal of 9 bases from V and 6 bases from J, the junction contained 13 bases not matched to a gene. CDR3 length equals 14 residues. The receptor's source is a human donor in good health. The rearrangement links TRGV4 to TRGJP1. The J gene is absent in TCRdb and was assigned here via DNA matching to germline. The sample consisted of blood. CDR3 sequence reads: CATPLDFAGWFKIF. DNA of the CDR3: TGTGCCACCCCCTTGGATTTTGCTGGTTGGTTCAAGATATTT.